Listed here is a single TCR beta chain. Antigen specificity is unknown. Sequencing templates came from extracted RNA that was reverse transcribed into cDNA. Clones were sequenced by immunoSEQ multiplex PCR, and TCRdb holds only the in-frame ones, with some missing. The sample lists fewer than 200,000 clones, 67% occurring once. The sample is drawn from a study of CD8+ T cells in alopecia areata. Study summary: Dosing with tofacitinib proceeded for 6 to 18 months, followed by 6 months off drug. Study-level results: It was lesional scalp, especially alopecia totalis/universalis, that showed higher clonality than normal scalp.

Trimming took 4 bases from V and 1 from J; bases not matched to a gene: 8. CDR1 and CDR2 from the germline V gene are SGHDN and FVKESK. The CDR3 covers 16 residues. The sequence was obtained from a human donor with alopecia areata. Sequences were derived from CD8+ T cells sorted from blood, sampled at week 0. The genes are TRBV14 and TRBJ2-7, with 9 positions matching TRBD2. The DNA of the CDR3 is TGTGCCAGCAGCCCCTGGAGTAGCGGGGGTTCCTACGAGCAGTACTTC. Translation gives CASSPWSSGGSYEQYF.